This T cell receptor (beta chain) was documented in a study of long-term antiretroviral therapy in people with HIV. Study-level findings and limits: Post-ART samples showed increased diversity that remained below transplant donor control levels. Pre-ART-expanded clones dominated the repertoire at all time points.

The V end lost 5 bases, the J end lost 3 bases, and 17 bases lay between the germline ends. CDR1 SEHNR and CDR2 FQNEAQ come from the germline V gene (reference sequence). The CDR3 extends over 15 amino acids. This was the immunoSEQ v3.0 assay at survey level. Libraries were prepared by immunoSEQ multiplex PCR; TCRdb keeps only in-frame clonotypes and omits some of them. The repertoire consists of 30,000 to 40,000 clones, with about four fifths occurring once and the leading ten covering approximately 2.9%. Without exception, participants with HIV were treated in the United States. This clone appeared a single time. The antigen is unknown.

Material: unsorted PBMCs, obtained 1.9 years after starting antiretroviral therapy. The TCR comes from a man aged 18-30 years with HIV. This chain joins TRBV7-9 and TRBJ2-7, with unresolved D. The CDR3 DNA is TGTGCCAGCAGCCCATCGGTGGGTTTCGACTACGAGCAGTACTTC. It specifies CASSPSVGFDYEQYF.